These 17 T cell receptor beta chains originate from one sample sequenced in a study of blood T cells in healthy people across ages. A second PCR, run for about 6 to 12 cycles, used a sample-barcoded 5' primer plus a J-beta primer mix. TCRdb re-derived calls from the 5' RACE reads in MiXCR, one entry per CDR3 protein. The sample lists some 670,000 distinct CDR3 sequences; around 52% were seen once. The sample consisted of blood. The receptors here all came from an elderly woman in good health.

Points on this clonotype: This may stem from a read error, because a much larger clone lies one nucleotide away. The V and J genes are TRBV15 and TRBJ2-3; 7 nucleotides match TRBD2. The CDR3 totals 17 residues. Germline V gene data show CDR1 as LNHNV and CDR2 as YYDKDF (reference sequence). The CDR3: CATSRETLAGVADTQYF. CDR3 coding DNA: TGTGCCACCAGTAGAGAGACGCTGGCGGGAGTAGCAGATACGCAGTATTTT.

This clonotype appeared once. A clone one base away is much larger, so this may be a read error. The CDR3 region is CASSPRTNADTQYF. The CDR3 DNA is TGTGCCAGCAGTCCCCGGACAAACGCAGATACGCAGTATTTT. The V gene is TRBV12-3 or TRBV12-4, the J gene TRBJ2-3; a weak D match, TRBD1 (5 bases). V was pared by 5 bases and J by 4 bases, with 13 bases between. The CDR3 has 14 residues.

This clonotype was detected only a few times. The chain links TRBV5-1 to TRBJ1-6; D is unresolved. Germline loops: CDR1 SGHRS, CDR2 YFSETQ. V was clipped by 6 bases and J by 1 base, with 14 bases between them. This CDR3 has 16 amino acids. CDR3 coding DNA: TGCGCCAGCAAGACCGACGGGGTTTCCTATAATTCACCCCTCCACTTT. It encodes CASKTDGVSYNSPLHF.

The J gene is TRBJ1-3, the V gene TRBV3-1; 8 bases map to TRBD1. CDR3 length equals 14 residues. Germline values: CDR1 LGHDT, CDR2 YNNKEL (reference sequence). J lost 3 bases, V lost 3 bases, and 1 base had no gene match. The CDR3 reads CASSQTGVGNTIYF. In DNA form, the CDR3 reads TGTGCCAGCAGCCAGACAGGGGTTGGAAACACCATATATTTT.

A single count supports this clonotype. The rearrangement links TRBV20-1 to TRBJ2-3; 7 bases agree with TRBD2. This CDR3 contains 14 residues. Germline V lookup: CDR1 DFQATT, CDR2 SNEGSKA (reference sequence). Germline trimming cut 3 bases from V and 3 bases from J; bases unmatched to any gene: 6. Written as DNA, the CDR3 is TGCAGTGCTAGTCGGCCAGCGGGAACAGATACGCAGTATTTT. Its protein product is CSASRPAGTDTQYF.

The table lists this clonotype with many counts. J is TRBJ2-6 and V is TRBV3-1; tentatively, D is TRBD1 (6 bases). The length of the CDR3 is 16 residues. CDR1 and CDR2 (germline): LGHDT, YNNKEL (reference sequence). V lost 4 bases and J 2 bases, leaving 12 bases between the germline ends. The CDR3 loop is CASSPIQGPGANVLTF. The CDR3 DNA follows: TGTGCCAGCAGCCCGATACAGGGACCTGGGGCCAACGTCCTGACTTTC.

The V call is TRBV29-1, the J call TRBJ2-7; D not resolved. This CDR3 is built from 11 residues. CDR1 and CDR2 (germline): SQVTM, ANQGSEA. V lost 3 bases to trimming and J lost 4 bases, with 7 bases between them. CDR3 sequence reads: CSVDTGYEQYF. CDR3 in DNA: TGCAGCGTTGATACCGGTTACGAGCAGTACTTC.

The V gene is TRBV7-9, the J gene TRBJ2-1; TRBD1 is a possible D gene (5 bases). The DNA matches TRBJ2-7 better at its end, which makes the J call doubtful. The CDR3 spans 13 residues. The germline CDR1 and CDR2 sequences are SEHNR and FQNEAQ (reference sequence). Here the CDR3 reads CASSSRQTYEQYF. In DNA form, the CDR3 reads TGTGCCAGCAGCTCACGACAGACCTACGAGCAGTACTTC.

A remark on this clonotype: A much larger clonotype is one base distant, so this may be a read error. This sequence joins TRBV7-9 and TRBJ2-1; D remains ambiguous. Germline CDR1 and CDR2: SEHNR and FQNEAQ (reference sequence). The CDR3 contains 17 residues. The V end was cut by 2 bases, the J end by 7 bases, with 21 bases between. CDR3: CASSLFLGTASWNEQFF. CDR3 nucleotides: TGTGCCAGCAGCTTATTTCTAGGAACCGCGTCGTGGAATGAGCAGTTCTTC. The full variable domain, with the rest looked up from reference TRBV7-9 and TRBJ2-1, is DTGVSQNPRHKITKRGQNVTFRCDPISEHNRLYWYRQTLGQGPEFLTYFQNEAQLEKSRLLSDRFSAERPKGSFSTLEIQRTEQGDSAMYLCASSLFLGTASWNEQFFGPGTRLTVL.

The V call is TRBV6-6, the J call TRBJ2-1, with 8 bases matching TRBD1. With 5 bases clipped from V and 12 bases from J, the junction kept 6 bases outside the gene matches. The CDR3 is 12 residues long. Germline CDR1 reads MNHNY; CDR2 reads SVGAGI (reference sequence). Here the CDR3 reads CASSSDRGGQFF. The CDR3 nucleotides are TGTGCCAGCAGTAGTGACAGGGGTGGGCAGTTCTTC.

The genes are TRBV5-1 and TRBJ2-5, with 7 bases matching TRBD2. Per the germline V gene, CDR1 is SGHRS and CDR2 is YFSETQ. With V trimmed by 9 bases and J by 0 bases, 11 bases remained unmatched. The CDR3 has 15 residues. CDR3 coding DNA: TGCGCCACCTCACGGCTCAGCGGGAACCAAGAGACCCAGTACTTC. It translates to CATSRLSGNQETQYF. Using reference TRBV5-1 and TRBJ2-5 for the parts outside the CDR3, the full variable domain is KAGVTQTPRYLIKTRGQQVTLSCSPISGHRSVSWYQQTPGQGLQFLFEYFSETQRNKGNFPGRFSGRQFSNSRSEMNVSTLELGDSALYLCATSRLSGNQETQYFGPGTRLLVL.

In this sample, this clonotype turned up many times. The chain links TRBV27 to TRBJ2-4; a weak D match, TRBD1 (5 bases). Trimming removed 4 bases at V and 1 base at J, with 11 bases between. The CDR3 consists of 15 residues. In germline, CDR1 is MNHEY, CDR2 SMNVEV (reference sequence). The CDR3 nucleotides read TGTGCCAGCAGTTCTCAAGGGGTTGCCAAAAACATTCAGTACTTC. It specifies CASSSQGVAKNIQYF.

This rearrangement joins TRBV20-1 to TRBJ1-1; D is unclear. CDR3 length: 16 amino acids. Per the germline V gene, CDR1 is DFQATT and CDR2 is SNEGSKA (reference sequence). The ends were cut back, 1 base at V and 3 bases at J, with 18 bases in the middle. The CDR3 DNA reads as TGCAGTGCTAGAGCGATAGCCAGGACTACGGACACTGAAGCTTTCTTT. Residues: CSARAIARTTDTEAFF.

This chain joins TRBV7-9 and TRBJ2-1, with D maybe TRBD1 (6 bases). Germline-derived CDR1 and CDR2 are SEHNR and FQNEAQ (reference sequence). V gave up 1 base and J gave up 9 bases, with 19 bases separating them. The CDR3 contains 16 residues. The CDR3 DNA sequence: TGTGCCAGCAGCTTAGTCGAGGGGGTCGATAAGGTTGAGCAGTTCTTC. It is translated as CASSLVEGVDKVEQFF.

This clonotype has ten or more counts. CDR3 region: CASSQAGEQFF. The CDR3 DNA is TGTGCCAGCAGCCAGGCGGGTGAGCAGTTCTTC. The chain is built from TRBV12-3 or TRBV12-4 and TRBJ2-1, with TRBD2 as a possible D gene (5 bases). The CDR3 loop spans 11 amino acids. Between the trimmed V and J ends, which lost 6 bases and 9 bases, there was a span of 9 bases.

This clonotype was recorded many times. The chain recombines TRBV29-1 with TRBJ2-1; D is unresolved. The germline V and J ends were trimmed by 6 bases and 7 bases, with 10 bases remaining between them. The length of the CDR3 is 11 residues. Germline-derived CDR1 and CDR2 are SQVTM and ANQGSEA. This CDR3 reads CSVTNANEQFF. The CDR3 DNA reads as TGCAGCGTCACAAACGCAAATGAGCAGTTCTTC.

Points on this clonotype: One end of the junction fails to match germline, which may point to a read error. The chain joins TRBV4-1 to TRBJ2-7; no clear D gene. The CDR3 spans 15 residues. CDR1 is MGHRA and CDR2 is YSYEKL in the germline V gene. The DNA for the CDR3 is TGCGTCAGCAGCCAAGATCGCGGCGGTCTCTACGAGCAGTACTTC. Encoded protein: CVSSQDRGGLYEQYF.